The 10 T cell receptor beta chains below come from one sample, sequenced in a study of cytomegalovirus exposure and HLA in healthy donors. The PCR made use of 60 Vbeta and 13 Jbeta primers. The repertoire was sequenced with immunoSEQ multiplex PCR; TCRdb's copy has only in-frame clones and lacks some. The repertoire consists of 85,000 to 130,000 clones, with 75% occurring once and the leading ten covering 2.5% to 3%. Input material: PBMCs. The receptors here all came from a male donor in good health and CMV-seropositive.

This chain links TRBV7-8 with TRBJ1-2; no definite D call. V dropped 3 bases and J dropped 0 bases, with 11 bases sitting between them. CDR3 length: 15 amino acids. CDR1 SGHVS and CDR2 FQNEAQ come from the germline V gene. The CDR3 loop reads CASSFFRPPNYGYTF. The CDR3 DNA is TGTGCCAGCAGCTTTTTCAGGCCGCCTAACTATGGCTACACCTTC.

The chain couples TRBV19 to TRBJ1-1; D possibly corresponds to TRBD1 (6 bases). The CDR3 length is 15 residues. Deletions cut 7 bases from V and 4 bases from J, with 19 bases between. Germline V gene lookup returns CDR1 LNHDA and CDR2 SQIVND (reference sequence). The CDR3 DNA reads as TGTGCCAGTATGCCGGGGGGCCGGTGGGGCACTGAAGCTTTCTTT. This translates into CASMPGGRWGTEAFF.

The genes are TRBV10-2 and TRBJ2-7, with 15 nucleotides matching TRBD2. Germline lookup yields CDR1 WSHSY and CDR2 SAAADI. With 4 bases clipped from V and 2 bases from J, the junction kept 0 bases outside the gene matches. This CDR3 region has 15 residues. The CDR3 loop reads CASSGTSGRAYEQYF. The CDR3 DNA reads TGCGCCAGCAGTGGGACTAGCGGGAGGGCCTACGAGCAGTACTTC.

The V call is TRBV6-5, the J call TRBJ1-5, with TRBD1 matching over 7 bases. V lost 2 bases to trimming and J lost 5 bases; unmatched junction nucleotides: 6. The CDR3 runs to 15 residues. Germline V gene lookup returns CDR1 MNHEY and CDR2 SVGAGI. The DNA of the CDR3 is TGTGCCAGCAGTTACACCCGGGACAGTTATCAGCCCCAGCATTTT. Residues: CASSYTRDSYQPQHF.

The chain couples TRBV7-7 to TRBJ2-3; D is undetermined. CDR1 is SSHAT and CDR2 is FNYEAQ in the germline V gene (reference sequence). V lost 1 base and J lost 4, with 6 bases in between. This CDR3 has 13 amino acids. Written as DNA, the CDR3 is TGTGCCAGCAGCTTAGTTTATGCAGATACGCAGTATTTT. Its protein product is CASSLVYADTQYF. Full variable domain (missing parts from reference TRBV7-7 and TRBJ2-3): GAGVSQSPRYKVTKRGQDVTLRCDPISSHATLYWYQQALGQGPEFLTYFNYEAQPDKSGLPSDRFSAERPEGSISTLTIQRTEQRDSAMYRCASSLVYADTQYFGPGTRLTVL.

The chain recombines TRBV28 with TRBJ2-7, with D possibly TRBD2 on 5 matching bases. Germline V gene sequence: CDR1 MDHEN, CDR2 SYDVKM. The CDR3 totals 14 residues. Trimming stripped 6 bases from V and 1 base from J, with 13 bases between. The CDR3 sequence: CASSLGLMSYEQYF. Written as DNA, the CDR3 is TGTGCCAGCAGCCTCGGACTGATGTCCTACGAGCAGTACTTC.

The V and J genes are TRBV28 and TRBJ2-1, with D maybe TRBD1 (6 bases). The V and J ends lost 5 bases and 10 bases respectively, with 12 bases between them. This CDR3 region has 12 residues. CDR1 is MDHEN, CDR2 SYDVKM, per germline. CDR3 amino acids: CASSRTVLEQFF. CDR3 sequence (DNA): TGTGCCAGCAGTCGGACAGTACTAGAGCAGTTCTTC.

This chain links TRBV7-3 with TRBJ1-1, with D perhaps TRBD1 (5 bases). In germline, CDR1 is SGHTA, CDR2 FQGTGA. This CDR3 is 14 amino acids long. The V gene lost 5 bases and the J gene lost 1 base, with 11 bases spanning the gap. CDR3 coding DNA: TGTGCCAGCAGCCCGGGCAGGGCGAACACTGAAGCTTTCTTT. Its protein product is CASSPGRANTEAFF.

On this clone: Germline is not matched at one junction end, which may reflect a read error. CDR3 amino acids: CASRPTGGGHDYGYPF. CDR3 nucleotide sequence: TGTGCCAGCAGGCCGACGGGTGGGGGACACGACTATGGCTACCCCTTC. V is TRBV5-4 and J is TRBJ1-2; weak D call: TRBD1 (6 bases). The germline V gene has CDR1 SGHNT and CDR2 YYREEE (reference sequence). CDR3 size: 16 residues.

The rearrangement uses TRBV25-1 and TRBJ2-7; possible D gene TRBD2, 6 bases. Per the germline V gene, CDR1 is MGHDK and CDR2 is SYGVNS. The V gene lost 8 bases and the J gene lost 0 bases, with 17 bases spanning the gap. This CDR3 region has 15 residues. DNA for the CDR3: TGTGCCAGCGGTACAACCGGGAGAGGCTCCTACGAGCAGTACTTC. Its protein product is CASGTTGRGSYEQYF.